This T cell receptor beta chain originates from a study of T cells in women clearing cervical HPV infection. As for the study in general: With HLA typing for only a few women, HLA confounding remains possible.

Points from the study as a whole: Timing of associations relative to infection is unclear; T-cell subsets were not isolated. A classifier using richness and V gene abundances reached an AUC of approximately 0.8.

As concerns this clone: The antigen is undetermined. The read gets to within 3 residues of the CDR3 end, and the germline J gene fills in the rest.

Libraries were prepared by immunoSEQ multiplex PCR; TCRdb keeps only in-frame clonotypes and omits some of them. In all, the sample yields approximately 15,000 clones. CDR1 and CDR2 from the germline V gene are SEHNR and FQNEAQ (reference sequence). The CDR3 contains 12 residues. This receptor was identified in a woman between 18 and 75 years old with a cervical HPV16 infection that either progressed to CIN3+ or cleared (not recorded which). The source material was blood buffy coat. This sequence joins TRBV7-9 and TRBJ1-2, with D unclear. CDR3 loop: CASTLSYNDYTF. CDR3 DNA, as far as it was read: TGTGCCAGCACCCTGTCGTACAACGAC.